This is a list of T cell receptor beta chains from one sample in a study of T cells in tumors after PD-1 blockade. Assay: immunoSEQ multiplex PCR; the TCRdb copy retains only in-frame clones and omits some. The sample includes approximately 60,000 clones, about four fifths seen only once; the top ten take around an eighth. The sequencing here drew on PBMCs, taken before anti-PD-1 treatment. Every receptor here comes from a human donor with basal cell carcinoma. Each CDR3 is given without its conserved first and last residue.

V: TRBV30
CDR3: AWSRGRLSGNTIY

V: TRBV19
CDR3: ASSMGAGAYEQY

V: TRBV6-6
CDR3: ASSYGTQGGTEAF

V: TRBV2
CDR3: ASSGLSNNEQF

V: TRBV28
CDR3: ASSPHSRVTNEKLF

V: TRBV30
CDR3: AWSVQGQPQH

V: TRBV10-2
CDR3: ASIQEQESHEQF

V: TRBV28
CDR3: ASRPATGQGTEAF

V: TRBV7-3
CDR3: ASSPGQGADEQY

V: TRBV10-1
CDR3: ASAAGKGEQY

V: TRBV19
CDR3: ASSKGPGSTEAF

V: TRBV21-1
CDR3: ASRKGGELF

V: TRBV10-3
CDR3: AISEGVERAF

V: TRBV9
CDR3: ASSVQGDNSPLH

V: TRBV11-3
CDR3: ASSLDPGYGYT

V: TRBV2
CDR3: ASRPGRGEVKWAF

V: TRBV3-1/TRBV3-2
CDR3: ASSYHTDTQY

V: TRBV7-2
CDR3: ASSLVAGHYSNQPQH

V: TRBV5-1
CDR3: ASSLGGTGVRQPQH

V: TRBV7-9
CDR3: AMVQPQH

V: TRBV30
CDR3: AWKRAGNNQPQH

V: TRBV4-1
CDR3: ASSHPRGQGNYGYT

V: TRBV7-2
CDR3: ASSSSTISSGEGSREQF

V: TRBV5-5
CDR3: ASSSLDSSGNTIY

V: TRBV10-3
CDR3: AISEGEQF

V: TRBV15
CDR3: ATSRPKETQY

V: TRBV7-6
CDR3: ASSSRGGGETQY